The 11 T cell receptor beta chains below were found in one sample sequenced in a study of response to subunit inactivated influenza vaccine. MiXCR was run by TCRdb on the RT-PCR reads, yielding one entry per CDR3 protein. The data show over 150,000 distinct CDR3 sequences, about 10% seen once. This sample comprised CD8+ T cells sorted from PBMCs, obtained around 2 years after vaccination. These receptor sequences come from a man aged 50 to 75 who received an inactivated influenza vaccine.

In its sample, this clonotype was seen many times. This chain links TRBV4-1 with TRBJ1-1; D gene uncertain. Germline loops: CDR1 MGHRA, CDR2 YSYEKL. Trimming cost V 1 base and J 1 base, with 7 bases left between them. CDR3 length: 14 amino acids. The DNA of the CDR3 is TGCGCCAGCAGCCAAGTACAGACGAACACTGAAGCTTTCTTT. Translated: CASSQVQTNTEAFF.

This clonotype was observed a few times. The chain is built from TRBV7-9 and TRBJ2-1; D not certain. Germline assignment: CDR1 SEHNR and CDR2 FQNEAQ (reference sequence). Trimming shortened V by 7 bases and J by 8 bases, and 15 bases separated the two germline ends. The CDR3 is 13 amino acids. CDR3 amino acids: CASTQGWGYEQFF. In DNA, the CDR3 is TGTGCCAGCACCCAAGGGTGGGGATATGAGCAGTTCTTC.

This clonotype was detected many times. This chain links TRBV29-1 with TRBJ2-7; 9 bases fit TRBD1. The CDR3 length is 17 residues. Germline CDR1 is SQVTM and CDR2 is ANQGSEA. The trim removed 3 bases at V and 7 bases at J, leaving 19 bases unmatched. CDR3 region: CSVERGASGTGLEEQYF. DNA of the CDR3: TGCAGCGTTGAGAGGGGCGCCTCCGGGACAGGGTTAGAGGAGCAGTACTTC.

This clonotype was counted between two and nine times. This sequence joins TRBV7-6 and TRBJ1-1; D remains unclear. V lost 5 bases and J 6 bases, leaving 19 bases between the germline ends. The germline V gene encodes CDR1 SGHVS and CDR2 FNYEAQ. The length of the CDR3 is 15 residues. The CDR3 bases are TGTGCCAGCAGCAATTCAGCCCAAAGAGGTTCTGAAGCTTTCTTT. This sequence encodes CASSNSAQRGSEAFF. Full variable domain (missing parts from reference TRBV7-6 and TRBJ1-1): GAGVSQSPRYKVTKRGQDVALRCDPISGHVSLYWYRQALGQGPEFLTYFNYEAQQDKSGLPNDRFSAERPEGSISTLTIQRTEQRDSAMYRCASSNSAQRGSEAFFGQGTRLTVV.

This chain links TRBV15 with TRBJ2-5; 11 positions match TRBD1. The V gene's germline CDR1 is LNHNV and CDR2 YYDKDF (reference sequence). J gave up 4 bases and V 1 base, and 2 bases lay outside the gene matches. The CDR3 is 15 residues long. CDR3 in DNA: TGTGCCACCAGCAGAGGAGGGACAGGGGGAGAGACCCAGTACTTC. It yields the protein CATSRGGTGGETQYF.

The genes are TRBV6-5 and TRBJ2-1, with TRBD2 matching over 9 bases. V gave up 2 bases and J gave up 15 bases; unmatched junction bases: 2. This CDR3 has 11 residues. Germline assignment: CDR1 MNHEY and CDR2 SVGAGI. DNA of the CDR3: TGTGCCAGCAGTTACGGCGGGGGGGTGTTCTTC. Residues: CASSYGGGVFF.

This chain joins TRBV11-2 and TRBJ2-7; a weak D match, TRBD2 (5 bases). Germline V gives CDR1 SGHAT, CDR2 FQNNGV. The CDR3 has 15 residues. Trimming took 3 bases from V and 7 from J, leaving 19 bases between them. Written as DNA, the CDR3 is TGTGCCAGCAGCTTTGTTCGGGAAGGGTACGGAGAGCAGTACTTC. Translating gives CASSFVREGYGEQYF.

The V and J genes are TRBV7-9 and TRBJ2-5; D possibly corresponds to TRBD2 (5 bases). Germline V gene sequence: CDR1 SEHNR, CDR2 FQNEAQ (reference sequence). V was clipped by 4 bases and J by 4 bases, with 16 bases between them. The CDR3 extends over 15 amino acids. The CDR3 reads CASSSLIGGVETQYF. In DNA form, the CDR3 reads TGTGCCAGCAGCTCCCTCATCGGAGGTGTAGAGACCCAGTACTTC. Complete variable domain (other parts from reference TRBV7-9 and TRBJ2-5): DTGVSQNPRHKITKRGQNVTFRCDPISEHNRLYWYRQTLGQGPEFLTYFQNEAQLEKSRLLSDRFSAERPKGSFSTLEIQRTEQGDSAMYLCASSSLIGGVETQYFGPGTRLLVL.

This chain uses TRBV20-1 with TRBJ2-1, with D tentatively TRBD1 (5 bases). The CDR3 has 15 amino acids. Looked up from germline, CDR1 is DFQATT and CDR2 is SNEGSKA (reference sequence). Trimming cost V 0 bases and J 6 bases, with 15 bases left between them. As DNA, the CDR3 is TGCAGTGCTAGAGATCAGGTGACAGTTGGCAATGAGCAGTTCTTC. Protein sequence: CSARDQVTVGNEQFF.

This clonotype has a handful of counts. The J gene is TRBJ2-7, the V gene TRBV28; 8 bases fit TRBD1. The CDR3 has 15 amino acids. Looked up from germline, CDR1 is MDHEN and CDR2 is SYDVKM. After removal of 1 base from V and 5 bases from J, the junction contained 7 bases not matched to a gene. For the CDR3, the DNA is TGTGCCAGCAGTTTATCCAGGGGGCTCTTGGACGAGCAGTACTTC. This codes for CASSLSRGLLDEQYF.

The chain is built from TRBV6-1 and TRBJ2-3; 8 bases fit TRBD2. Germline loops: CDR1 MNHNS, CDR2 SASEGT. The CDR3 totals 17 residues. V was pared by 6 bases and J by 2 bases, with 13 bases of the junction left unmatched. This CDR3 reads CASSKLLAGLDTDTQYF. Written as DNA, the CDR3 is TGTGCCAGCAGCAAACTACTCGCGGGACTAGACACAGATACGCAGTATTTT.